This TCR beta chain was captured in a study of memory CD4+ T cells and cytomegalovirus serostatus. Using immunoSEQ multiplex PCR, the repertoire was profiled, and TCRdb retains in-frame clones only, with some absent. Here the sample spans tens of thousands of clones, roughly 82% being singletons. The sort gate was single viable CD3+CD4+CD8-CD45RO+ cells for memory CD4+ T cells. The CDR3 consists of 17 residues. Trimming took off 0 bases at V and 2 bases at J, with 17 bases between the two ends. Looked up from germline, CDR1 is MNHNS and CDR2 is SASEGT. The sequenced sample consisted of memory CD4+ T cells from blood. The V gene is TRBV6-1, the J gene TRBJ2-7; D remains unclear. The source of this sequence is an adult in good health and CMV-seronegative. CDR3 nucleotides: TGTGCCAGCAGTGAAGCCCCACCAGGCTCATTTACCTACGAGCAGTACTTC. Its translation: CASSEAPPGSFTYEQYF.